This section outlines one T cell receptor beta chain sequence together with its context. The CDR3 loop spans 12 amino acids. The V and J ends lost 3 bases and 7 bases respectively, with 9 bases between them. The germline CDR1 and CDR2 sequences are KGHSH and LQKENI. The Seattle site enrolled patients during active infection and followed them longitudinally. Authors' data handling: Amplification from reference gene primers served as the basis for estimated nucleated cell counts. Only in-frame clones appear in the TCRdb table, and some are missing; sequencing was by immunoSEQ multiplex PCR. That table gives V, J and clone size, and the DNA gave D and trimming. The table shows roughly 150,000 clones, with 84% occurring only once. The sample comes from a study of blood T cell repertoires in COVID-19. Overall study context: Samples representing acute and convalescent COVID-19 were sourced from the United States, Italy and Spain. PBMCs, B-cell-depleted T cells, or T cells provided the cDNA or gDNA that made up the material.

The V and J genes are TRBV18 and TRBJ1-1; D is perhaps TRBD1 (5 bases). The sequence came from an elderly woman with COVID-19, enrolled during active disease. The sequenced sample consisted of peripheral blood. This chain's CDR3 is CASSPQGGEAFF. In DNA, the CDR3 is TGTGCCAGCTCACCGCAGGGAGGTGAAGCTTTCTTT.